This T cell receptor (beta chain) was sequenced for a study of CD8+CD57+ T cells in acquired aplastic anemia. Study-level results: Both patients and controls carried the same twenty-nine CD8+ CDR3 sequences.

The CDR3 totals 11 residues. Germline V gene lookup returns CDR1 DFQATT and CDR2 SNEGSKA (reference sequence). TCR beta VDJ and CDR3 profiles were obtained from a genomic DNA template. TCRdb called the reads again in MiXCR, with one record for every CDR3 protein. Found here are hundreds of thousands of distinct CDR3 sequences, around 30% of them singletons; the top ten hold less than 0.85%. Individuals selected for sequencing had exhibited CD8+CD57+ cell expansion on flow cytometry. As for this clonotype: As yet, its antigen is unknown. A much larger clone differs from this one at a single base, so this may be a read error.

Sequenced material: sorted CD4+, CD8+, or CD8+CD57+ T cells (not recorded which) from PBMCs. The receptor comes from a human donor with aplastic anemia. J is TRBJ1-1 and V is TRBV20-1; 7 bases agree with TRBD1. The CDR3 nucleotides read TGCGGTGCTAGTCGGACAGGTGAAGCTTTCTTT. Its translation is CGASRTGEAFF.